This entry lists 6 T cell receptor beta chains sequenced from one sample in a study of response to subunit inactivated influenza vaccine. TCRdb reanalysed the RT-PCR reads using MiXCR and keeps one entry per CDR3 protein. The sample holds 650,000 to 800,000 distinct CDR3 sequences, approximately 15% seen once. The sample was PBMCs from blood, taken roughly 2 weeks before vaccination. These receptor sequences come from a man aged 50-60 years who received an inactivated influenza vaccine.

This clonotype has a handful of counts. The chain joins TRBV20-1 to TRBJ2-1; 10 positions agree with TRBD1. This CDR3 region has 16 residues. The V gene end was trimmed by 0 bases and the J gene end by 5 bases; junction bases not matched to a gene: 7. The germline V gene encodes CDR1 DFQATT and CDR2 SNEGSKA (reference sequence). Here the CDR3 reads CSARDRDRGPNNEQFF. In DNA, the CDR3 is TGCAGTGCTAGAGATCGGGACAGGGGACCGAACAATGAGCAGTTCTTC.

This clonotype has only a few counts. Relative to the germline gene, one junction end is altered; a read error may explain this. This chain connects TRBV2 to TRBJ2-4, with 9 bases lining up with TRBD2. CDR1 and CDR2 (germline): SNHLY, FYNNEI. CDR3 length: 11 amino acids. CDR3 loop: CASTAAGLATF. Written as DNA, the CDR3 is TGTGCCAGCACCGCCGCGGGACTAGCAACCTTC.

This clonotype came up a few times. This chain links TRBV18 with TRBJ2-1; D unresolved. The CDR3 runs to 12 residues. Germline-derived CDR1 and CDR2 are KGHSH and LQKENI. V was clipped by 4 bases and J by 8 bases, with 9 bases between them. This chain's CDR3 is CASSHGMDEQFF. The DNA for the CDR3 is TGTGCCAGCTCACATGGGATGGATGAGCAGTTCTTC.

V and J are TRBV18 and TRBJ2-7; 9 bases are shared with TRBD2. CDR1 is KGHSH and CDR2 is LQKENI in the germline V gene. V lost 0 bases and J lost 6; bases outside the gene matches: 9. The CDR3 is 16 amino acids. The CDR3 coding sequence is TGTGCCAGCTCACCACCGGGGTTTAGCGGGAGTGGCGAGCAGTACTTC. It specifies CASSPPGFSGSGEQYF. The full variable domain, rest sourced from reference TRBV18 and TRBJ2-7, is NAGVMQNPRHLVRRRGQEARLRCSPMKGHSHVYWYRQLPEEGLKFMVYLQKENIIDESGMPKERFSAEFPKEGPSILRIQQVVRGDSAAYFCASSPPGFSGSGEQYFGPGTRLTVT.

This clonotype was seen a handful of times. The chain couples TRBV9 to TRBJ2-3, with 9 positions matching TRBD2. This CDR3 is 16 amino acids long. Germline loops: CDR1 SGDLS, CDR2 YYNGEE. The V segment lost 4 bases and the J segment 2 bases; nucleotides outside the gene matches: 8. CDR3 coding DNA: TGTGCCAGCAGCAAGTTAGCGGGAGACCCCACAGATACGCAGTATTTT. Amino acid sequence: CASSKLAGDPTDTQYF. Variable domain in full (rest from reference TRBV9 and TRBJ2-3): DSGVTQTPKHLITATGQRVTLRCSPRSGDLSVYWYQQSLDQGLQFLIQYYNGEERAKGNILERFSAQQFPDLHSELNLSSLELGDSALYFCASSKLAGDPTDTQYFGPGTRLTVL.

The gene calls are TRBV28 and TRBJ2-1; D is ambiguous. The V gene lost 5 bases and the J gene lost 3 bases, with 14 bases spanning the gap. CDR3 length equals 15 residues. The germline gives CDR1 MDHEN, CDR2 SYDVKM. As DNA, the CDR3 is TGTGCCAGCAGTCCTCCCAGCCTTGGCTACAATGAGCAGTTCTTC. It yields the protein CASSPPSLGYNEQFF.